The sequence of this TCR beta chain was determined in a study of breast tumors, draining lymph nodes, adjacent tissues. Study-wide results and limits: Compared with lymph nodes, tumors were less diverse; compared with nontumor tissue, more.

The table lists this clonotype with many counts. Its specificity is not known. TCRdb independently ran MiXCR on the multiplex PCR reads; one entry per CDR3 protein. Of approximately 190,000 distinct CDR3 sequences in the sample, 31% were seen once. Samples came from axillary lymph nodes draining the breast cancer. Sample: axillary lymph node tissue. The clonotype was recovered from a female donor with breast cancer. Some clones in this sample may be carry-over from other donors' samples.

The CDR3 coding sequence is TGTGCCAGCAGCCTCCTGGGCGGGGGGGCGCCCAATGAGCAGTTCTTC. Residues: CASSLLGGGAPNEQFF. The chain recombines TRBV5-6 with TRBJ2-1, with 9 bases aligning to TRBD2. CDR1 and CDR2 (germline): SGHDT, YYEEEE. V shed 4 bases, J shed 6 bases, and the junction held 11 bases outside the gene matches. This CDR3 comprises 16 residues.